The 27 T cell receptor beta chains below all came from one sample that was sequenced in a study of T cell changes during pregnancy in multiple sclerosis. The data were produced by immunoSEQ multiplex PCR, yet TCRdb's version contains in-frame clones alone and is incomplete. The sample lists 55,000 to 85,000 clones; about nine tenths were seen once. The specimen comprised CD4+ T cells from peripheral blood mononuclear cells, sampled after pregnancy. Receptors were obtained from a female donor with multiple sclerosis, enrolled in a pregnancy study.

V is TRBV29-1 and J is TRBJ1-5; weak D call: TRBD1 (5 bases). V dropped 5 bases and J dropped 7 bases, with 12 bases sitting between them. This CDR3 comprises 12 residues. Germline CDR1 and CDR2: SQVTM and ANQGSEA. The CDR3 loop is CSVPWGDQPQHF. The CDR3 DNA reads TGCAGCGTTCCGTGGGGGGACCAGCCCCAGCATTTT.

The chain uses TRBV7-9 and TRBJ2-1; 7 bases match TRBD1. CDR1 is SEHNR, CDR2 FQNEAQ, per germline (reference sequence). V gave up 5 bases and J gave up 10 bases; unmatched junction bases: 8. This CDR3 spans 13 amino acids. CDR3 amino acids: CASSDKGAWEQFF. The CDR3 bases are TGTGCCAGCAGCGATAAGGGGGCATGGGAGCAGTTCTTC. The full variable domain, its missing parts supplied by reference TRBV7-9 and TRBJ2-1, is DTGVSQNPRHKITKRGQNVTFRCDPISEHNRLYWYRQTLGQGPEFLTYFQNEAQLEKSRLLSDRFSAERPKGSFSTLEIQRTEQGDSAMYLCASSDKGAWEQFFGPGTRLTVL.

CDR3 DNA: TGTGCCAGCACCACGGGGAGGTCCACCTACGAGCAGTACTTC. Protein product: CASTTGRSTYEQYF. J is TRBJ2-7 and V is TRBV6-1; possible D gene TRBD2, 6 bases. The CDR3 has 14 residues. The germline gives CDR1 MNHNS, CDR2 SASEGT. Between the trimmed V and J ends, which lost 7 bases and 2 bases, there was a span of 15 bases.

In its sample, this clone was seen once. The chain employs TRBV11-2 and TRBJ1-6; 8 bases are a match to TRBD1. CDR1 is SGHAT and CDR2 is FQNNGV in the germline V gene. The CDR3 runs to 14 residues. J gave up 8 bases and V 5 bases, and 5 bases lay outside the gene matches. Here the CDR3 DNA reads TGTGCCAGCAGCGCGACAGGGGCTGATTCACCCCTCCACTTT. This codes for CASSATGADSPLHF.

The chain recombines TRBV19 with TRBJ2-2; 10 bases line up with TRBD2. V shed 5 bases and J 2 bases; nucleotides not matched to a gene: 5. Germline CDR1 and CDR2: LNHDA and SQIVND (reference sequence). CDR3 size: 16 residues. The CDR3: CASSVLAGSNTGELFF. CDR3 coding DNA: TGTGCCAGTAGTGTACTAGCGGGATCAAACACCGGGGAGCTGTTTTTT.

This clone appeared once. The CDR3: CAWSPGGNQPQHF. CDR3 sequence (DNA): TGTGCCTGGAGCCCAGGGGGCAATCAGCCCCAGCATTTT. The chain combines TRBV30 with TRBJ1-5, with D tentatively TRBD1 (6 bases). The V end was cut by 3 bases, the J end by 2 bases, with 8 bases between. Germline lookup yields CDR1 GTSNPN and CDR2 SVGIG (reference sequence). The CDR3 contains 13 residues.

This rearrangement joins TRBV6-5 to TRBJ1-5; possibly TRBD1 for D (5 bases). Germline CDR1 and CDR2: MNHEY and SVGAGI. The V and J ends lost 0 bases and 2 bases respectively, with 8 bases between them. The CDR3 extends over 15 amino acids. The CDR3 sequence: CASSYSGDGNQPQHF. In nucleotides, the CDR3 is TGTGCCAGCAGTTACTCAGGGGATGGCAATCAGCCCCAGCATTTT.

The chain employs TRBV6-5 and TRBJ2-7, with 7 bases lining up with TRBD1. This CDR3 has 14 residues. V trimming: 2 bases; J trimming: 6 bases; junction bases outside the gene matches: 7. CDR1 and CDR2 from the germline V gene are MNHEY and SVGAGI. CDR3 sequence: CASSYRQGSFEQYF. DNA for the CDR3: TGTGCCAGCAGTTACCGACAGGGTTCGTTCGAGCAGTACTTC.

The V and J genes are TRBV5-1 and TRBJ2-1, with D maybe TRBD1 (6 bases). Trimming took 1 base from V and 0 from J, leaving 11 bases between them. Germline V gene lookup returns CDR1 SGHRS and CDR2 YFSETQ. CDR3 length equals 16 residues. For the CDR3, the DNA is TGCGCCAGCAGCTTGCGGACAGCGAGCTCCTACAATGAGCAGTTCTTC. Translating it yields CASSLRTASSYNEQFF.

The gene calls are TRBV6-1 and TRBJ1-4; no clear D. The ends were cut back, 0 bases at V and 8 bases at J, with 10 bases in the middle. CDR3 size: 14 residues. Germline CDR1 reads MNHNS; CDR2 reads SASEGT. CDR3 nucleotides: TGTGCCAGCAGTGAAGCCCCACAAGCGGAAAAACTGTTTTTT. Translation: CASSEAPQAEKLFF.

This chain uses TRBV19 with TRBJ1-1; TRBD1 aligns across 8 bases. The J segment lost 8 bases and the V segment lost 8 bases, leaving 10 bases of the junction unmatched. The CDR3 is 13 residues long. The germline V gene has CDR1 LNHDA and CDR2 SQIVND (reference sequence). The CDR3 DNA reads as TGTGCCAGTGACAGGGGAAGAGCATCGGAAGCTTTCTTT. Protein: CASDRGRASEAFF.

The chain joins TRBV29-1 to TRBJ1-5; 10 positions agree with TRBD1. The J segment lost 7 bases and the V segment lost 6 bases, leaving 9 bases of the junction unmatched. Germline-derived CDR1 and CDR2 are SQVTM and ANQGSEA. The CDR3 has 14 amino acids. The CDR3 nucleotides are TGCAGCGTGGCCCCGACAGGGGGCGGACAGCCCCAGCATTTT. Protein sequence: CSVAPTGGGQPQHF.

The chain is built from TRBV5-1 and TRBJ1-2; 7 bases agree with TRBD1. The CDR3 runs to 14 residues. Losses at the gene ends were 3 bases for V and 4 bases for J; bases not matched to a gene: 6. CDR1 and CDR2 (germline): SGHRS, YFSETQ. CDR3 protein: CASSSGQNIYGYTF. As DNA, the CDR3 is TGCGCCAGCAGCTCGGGACAGAATATCTATGGCTACACCTTC.

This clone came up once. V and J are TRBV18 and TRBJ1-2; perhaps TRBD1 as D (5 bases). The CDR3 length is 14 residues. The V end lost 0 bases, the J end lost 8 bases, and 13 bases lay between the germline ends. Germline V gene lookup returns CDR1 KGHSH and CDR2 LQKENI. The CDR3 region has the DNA TGTGCCAGCTCACCACCCGATGGGGCACGAGGCTACACCTTC. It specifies CASSPPDGARGYTF.

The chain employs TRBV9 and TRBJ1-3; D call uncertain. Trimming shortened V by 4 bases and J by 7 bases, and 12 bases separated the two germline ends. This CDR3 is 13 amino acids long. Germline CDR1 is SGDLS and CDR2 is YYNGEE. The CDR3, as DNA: TGTGCCAGCAGCTCCAGTAACGGGAACACCATATATTTT. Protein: CASSSSNGNTIYF.

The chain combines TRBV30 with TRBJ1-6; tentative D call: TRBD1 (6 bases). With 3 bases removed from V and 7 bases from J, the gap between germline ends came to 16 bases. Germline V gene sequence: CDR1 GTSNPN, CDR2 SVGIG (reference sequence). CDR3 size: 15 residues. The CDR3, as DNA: TGTGCCTGGAGCCCAGTTAGAGGGGGAAATTCACCCCTCCACTTT. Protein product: CAWSPVRGGNSPLHF.

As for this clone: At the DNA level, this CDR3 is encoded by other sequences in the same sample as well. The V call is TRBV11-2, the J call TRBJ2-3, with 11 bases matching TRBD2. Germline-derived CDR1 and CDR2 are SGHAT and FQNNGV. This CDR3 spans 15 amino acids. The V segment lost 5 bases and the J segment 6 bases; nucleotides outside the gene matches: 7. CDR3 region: CASSVIAGGTDTQYF. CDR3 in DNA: TGTGCCAGCAGCGTAATAGCGGGAGGGACGGATACGCAGTATTTT. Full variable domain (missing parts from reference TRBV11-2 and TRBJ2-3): EAGVAQSPRYKIIEKRQSVAFWCNPISGHATLYWYQQILGQGPKLLIQFQNNGVVDDSQLPKDRFSAERLKGVDSTLKIQPAKLEDSAVYLCASSVIAGGTDTQYFGPGTRLTVL.

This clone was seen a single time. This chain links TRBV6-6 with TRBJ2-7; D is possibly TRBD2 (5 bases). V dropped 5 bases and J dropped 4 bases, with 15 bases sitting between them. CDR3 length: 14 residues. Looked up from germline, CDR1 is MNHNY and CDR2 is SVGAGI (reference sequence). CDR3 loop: CASSRGVVGYEQYF. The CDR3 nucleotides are TGTGCCAGCAGTCGGGGAGTGGTCGGGTACGAGCAGTACTTC.

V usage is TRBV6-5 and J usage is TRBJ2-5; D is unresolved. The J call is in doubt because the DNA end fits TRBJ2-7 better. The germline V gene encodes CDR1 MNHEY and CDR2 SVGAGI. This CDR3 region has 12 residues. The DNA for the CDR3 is TGTGCCAGCAACGACCCCTTGGGCGAGCAGTACTTC. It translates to CASNDPLGEQYF.

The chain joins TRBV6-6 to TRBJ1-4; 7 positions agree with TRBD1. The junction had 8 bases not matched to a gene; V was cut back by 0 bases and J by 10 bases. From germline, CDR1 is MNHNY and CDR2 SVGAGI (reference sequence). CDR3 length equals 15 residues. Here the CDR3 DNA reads TGTGCCAGCAGTTACTCCGACAGGGTAATGAGAAAACTGTTTTTT. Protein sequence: CASSYSDRVMRKLFF.

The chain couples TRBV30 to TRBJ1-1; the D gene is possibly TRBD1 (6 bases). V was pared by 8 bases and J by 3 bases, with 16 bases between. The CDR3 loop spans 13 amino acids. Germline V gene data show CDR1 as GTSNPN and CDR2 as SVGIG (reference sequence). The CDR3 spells CAAALQGYTEAFF. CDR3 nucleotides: TGTGCCGCTGCCTTACAGGGCTACACTGAAGCTTTCTTT.

CDR3 bases: TGCGCCAGCAGCTTGGGCAGGTCTGGGGCGACCGGGGAGCTGTTTTTT. Translating gives CASSLGRSGATGELFF. The chain recombines TRBV5-1 with TRBJ2-2, with D perhaps TRBD1 (5 bases). Germline V gives CDR1 SGHRS, CDR2 YFSETQ. Trimming shortened V by 0 bases and J by 5 bases, and 14 bases separated the two germline ends. The CDR3 has 16 residues.

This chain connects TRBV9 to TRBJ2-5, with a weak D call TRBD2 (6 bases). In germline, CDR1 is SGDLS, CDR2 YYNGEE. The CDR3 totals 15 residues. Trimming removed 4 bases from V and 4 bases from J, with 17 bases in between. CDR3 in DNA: TGTGCCAGCAGCCCCCATGGGAGGCACCCAGAGACCCAGTACTTC. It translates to CASSPHGRHPETQYF.

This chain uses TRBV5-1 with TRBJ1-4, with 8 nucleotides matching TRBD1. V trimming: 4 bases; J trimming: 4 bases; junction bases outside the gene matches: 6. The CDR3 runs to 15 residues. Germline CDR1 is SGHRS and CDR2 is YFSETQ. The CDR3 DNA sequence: TGCGCCAGCAGCCCGACAGGGGCCGGTAATGAAAAACTGTTTTTT. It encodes CASSPTGAGNEKLFF.

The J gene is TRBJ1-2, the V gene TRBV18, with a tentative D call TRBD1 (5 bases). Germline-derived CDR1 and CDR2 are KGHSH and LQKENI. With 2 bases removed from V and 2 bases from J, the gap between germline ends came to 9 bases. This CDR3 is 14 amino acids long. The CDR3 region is CASSPGHPNYGYTF. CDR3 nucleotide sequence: TGTGCCAGCTCACCAGGACATCCGAACTATGGCTACACCTTC.

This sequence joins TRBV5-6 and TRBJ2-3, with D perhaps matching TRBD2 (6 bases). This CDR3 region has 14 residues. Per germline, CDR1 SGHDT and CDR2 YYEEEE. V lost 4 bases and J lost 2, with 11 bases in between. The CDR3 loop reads CASSMGLDTDTQYF. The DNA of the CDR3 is TGTGCCAGCAGCATGGGACTTGACACAGATACGCAGTATTTT.

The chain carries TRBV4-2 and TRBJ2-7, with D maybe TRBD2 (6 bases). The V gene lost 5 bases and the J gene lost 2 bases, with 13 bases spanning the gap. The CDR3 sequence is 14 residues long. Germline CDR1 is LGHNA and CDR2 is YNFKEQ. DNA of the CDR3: TGTGCCAGCAGCTTGGAAGGCGGGGCCTACGAGCAGTACTTC. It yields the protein CASSLEGGAYEQYF.